The 15 T cell receptor beta chains presented below share a single source sample, sequenced in a study of cytomegalovirus exposure and HLA in healthy donors. Both 60 Vbeta primers and 13 Jbeta primers went into the PCR. The protocol was immunoSEQ multiplex PCR, while the TCRdb copy is restricted to in-frame clones and leaves out a portion. The table includes 100,000 to 150,000 clones, about four fifths detected once. The sequencing sample was made of PBMCs. These receptors were taken from a male donor in good health and CMV-seronegative.

The rearrangement links TRBV27 to TRBJ2-5, with 10 bases that match TRBD2. Germline trimming cut 3 bases from V and 0 bases from J; bases unmatched to any gene: 7. Germline CDR1 MNHEY, CDR2 SMNVEV (reference sequence). The CDR3 has 17 residues. The CDR3 region has the DNA TGTGCCAGCAGTTTTTTGAGGACTAGCGGACACCAAGAGACCCAGTACTTC. The encoded protein is CASSFLRTSGHQETQYF.

The V call is TRBV19, the J call TRBJ2-1; a possible D gene is TRBD1 (6 bases). CDR1 is LNHDA and CDR2 is SQIVND in the germline V gene (reference sequence). The CDR3 sequence is 15 residues long. Between the trimmed V and J ends, which lost 4 bases and 0 bases, there was a span of 10 bases. CDR3 in DNA: TGTGCCAGTAGTAAGGGGGACAACTCCTACAATGAGCAGTTCTTC. Translating it yields CASSKGDNSYNEQFF.

The V gene is TRBV9, the J gene TRBJ1-1; possible D gene TRBD1, 5 bases. The V end was cut by 4 bases, the J end by 3 bases, with 13 bases between. The germline gives CDR1 SGDLS, CDR2 YYNGEE. CDR3 length: 14 residues. CDR3 sequence reads: CASSTGGFDTEAFF. The CDR3 nucleotides read TGTGCCAGCAGCACCGGGGGGTTCGACACTGAAGCTTTCTTT.

V is TRBV18 and J is TRBJ1-1; the D is unclear. CDR1 is KGHSH and CDR2 is LQKENI in the germline V gene. V lost 6 bases and J 3 bases, leaving 8 bases between the germline ends. The CDR3 totals 12 residues. The CDR3 coding sequence is TGTGCCAGCTCGCGCGAAGACACTGAAGCTTTCTTT. Translation: CASSREDTEAFF.

This clone was counted only a few times. V gene TRBV4-1 combines with J gene TRBJ1-5; TRBD1 matches at 7 bases. Looked up from germline, CDR1 is MGHRA and CDR2 is YSYEKL. This CDR3 is 15 amino acids long. J lost 1 base, V lost 1 base, and 1 base had no gene match. CDR3 in DNA: TGCGCCAGCAGCCAAGCACAGGGGAGCAATCAGCCCCAGCATTTT. It codes for CASSQAQGSNQPQHF.

The table lists this clone with a count of one. The chain uses TRBV2 and TRBJ2-5; the match to TRBD1 covers 7 bases. TRBJ2-7 explains the end of the DNA better; the J call may be wrong. There are 12 residues in the CDR3. CDR1 and CDR2 from the germline V gene are SNHLY and FYNNEI. Here the CDR3 DNA reads TGTGCCAGCAGTCGGGACAGTTACGAGCAGTACTTC. Translation gives CASSRDSYEQYF.

This chain joins TRBV6-4 and TRBJ2-7; 9 bases agree with TRBD1. The J segment lost 1 base and the V segment lost 0 bases, leaving 7 bases of the junction unmatched. The V gene's germline CDR1 is MRHNA and CDR2 SNTAGT. This CDR3 is 17 amino acids long. The CDR3 DNA sequence: TGTGCCAGCAGTGACTCCCGGGACAGGGAATTATCCTACGAGCAGTACTTC. Its protein product is CASSDSRDRELSYEQYF.

The chain is built from TRBV7-9 and TRBJ2-5, with 7 bases matching TRBD2. The V gene end was trimmed by 3 bases and the J gene end by 7 bases; junction bases not matched to a gene: 8. Per germline, CDR1 SEHNR and CDR2 FQNEAQ (reference sequence). There are 14 residues in the CDR3. The CDR3 protein is CASSFSVTGGTQYF. CDR3 nucleotide sequence: TGTGCCAGCAGCTTTAGTGTGACGGGGGGGACCCAGTACTTC. The full variable domain, rest sourced from reference TRBV7-9 and TRBJ2-5, is DTGVSQNPRHKITKRGQNVTFRCDPISEHNRLYWYRQTLGQGPEFLTYFQNEAQLEKSRLLSDRFSAERPKGSFSTLEIQRTEQGDSAMYLCASSFSVTGGTQYFGPGTRLLVL.

V and J are TRBV11-2 and TRBJ2-2, with D perhaps matching TRBD2 (5 bases). The CDR3 has 18 residues. In germline, CDR1 is SGHAT, CDR2 FQNNGV. V dropped 2 bases and J dropped 3 bases, with 19 bases sitting between them. The CDR3 loop is CASSLWDLGPRDTGELFF. The CDR3 region has the DNA TGTGCCAGCAGCTTATGGGATCTAGGGCCGCGGGACACCGGGGAGCTGTTTTTT.

The chain couples TRBV4-2 to TRBJ2-5, with D possibly matching TRBD2 (5 bases). The CDR3 covers 14 residues. The V end lost 0 bases, the J end lost 5 bases, and 10 bases lay between the germline ends. Per germline, CDR1 LGHNA and CDR2 YNFKEQ. CDR3 sequence: CASSQEGRSETQYF. In DNA form, the CDR3 reads TGTGCCAGCAGCCAAGAAGGGAGAAGCGAGACCCAGTACTTC.

This clone turned up a few times. This chain connects TRBV19 to TRBJ1-5; the D is unclear. Germline CDR1 and CDR2: LNHDA and SQIVND (reference sequence). V gave up 2 bases and J gave up 0 bases, with 14 bases separating them. This CDR3 comprises 17 residues. For the CDR3, the DNA is TGTGCCAGTAGTATAATAAACCAGGTTTTTAGCAATCAGCCCCAGCATTTT. This encodes CASSIINQVFSNQPQHF. Variable domain in full (rest from reference TRBV19 and TRBJ1-5): DGGITQSPKYLFRKEGQNVTLSCEQNLNHDAMYWYRQDPGQGLRLIYYSQIVNDFQKGDIAEGYSVSREKKESFPLTVTSAQKNPTAFYLCASSIINQVFSNQPQHFGDGTRLSIL.

This sequence joins TRBV28 and TRBJ1-4; no firm D call. Trimming took 5 bases from V and 0 from J, leaving 10 bases between them. Germline CDR1 and CDR2: MDHEN and SYDVKM. The CDR3 loop spans 15 amino acids. As DNA, the CDR3 is TGTGCCAGCAGTACGGAGAGGGCAACTAATGAAAAACTGTTTTTT. The encoded protein is CASSTERATNEKLFF.

Concerning this clone itself: Its ends do not fully match the called genes, so a read error is possible. J is TRBJ2-5 and V is TRBV6-5; a possible D gene is TRBD2 (5 bases). Germline CDR1 reads MNHEY; CDR2 reads SVGAGI. CDR3 length: 14 residues. The CDR3 DNA reads TGTGCCAGCAGTCCCTCGGGAATGCAAGAGGCCCAGTACTTC. Its translation is CASSPSGMQEAQYF.

This chain connects TRBV9 to TRBJ2-3; no reliable D call. Germline CDR1 and CDR2: SGDLS and YYNGEE. The V end lost 0 bases, the J end lost 2 bases, and 10 bases lay between the germline ends. The CDR3 loop spans 15 amino acids. The DNA for the CDR3 is TGTGCCAGCAGCGTAGCGGCAGGTTACACAGATACGCAGTATTTT. Amino acids: CASSVAAGYTDTQYF.

The genes are TRBV4-1 and TRBJ2-4; TRBD2 aligns across 9 bases. V lost 1 base to trimming and J lost 0 bases; unmatched junction nucleotides: 1. CDR1 MGHRA and CDR2 YSYEKL come from the germline V gene. The CDR3 totals 16 residues. CDR3 DNA: TGCGCCAGCAGCCAAGGGCGGGGGGGAGCCAAAAACATTCAGTACTTC. It specifies CASSQGRGGAKNIQYF.